This T cell receptor beta chain was recovered during a study of T cells in Graves' hyperthyroidism and ophthalmopathy. The diagnostic basis comprised clinical symptoms, serum thyroxine and TRAb, thyroid ultrasound and orbital computed tomography. RNA transcripts gave rise to amplified TCR beta CDR3 regions. The HTBI primer set was used in a first-round RT-PCR of the TCR CDR3. TCRdb called the multiplex PCR reads again in MiXCR, with one record for every CDR3 protein. The sample has about 290,000 distinct CDR3 sequences, approximately 18% seen once. Source material: blood. The source of this sequence is a man between 45 and 60 years old with Graves' ophthalmopathy.

Here the CDR3 DNA reads TGCGCCAGCAGCCCGCTTGGCGCAGAGCACAATGAGCAGTTCTTC. Translated: CASSPLGAEHNEQFF. J is TRBJ2-1 and V is TRBV5-1; D is ambiguous. The V gene's germline CDR1 is SGHRS and CDR2 YFSETQ. Trimming cost V 4 bases and J 5 bases, with 16 bases left between them. This CDR3 has 15 residues.